This TCR beta chain was sequenced during a study of neurological immune-mediated disorders. Points from the study as a whole: Multiple sclerosis was found to have the least TCR clonal expansion, below healthy controls, and HTLV-1-associated myelopathy the most.

Synthesis of cDNA used 5'RACE (with 10-nucleotide random UMIs). Via MiXCR, TCRdb re-called the 5' RACE reads, giving one row per CDR3 protein. The repertoire has 75,000 to 80,000 distinct CDR3 sequences, 4% to 6% of them found once; the top ten carry 2.2%. Germline CDR1 is SGHVS and CDR2 is FQNEAQ. This CDR3 comprises 15 residues. Trimming took 4 bases from V and 0 from J; bases not matched to a gene: 4. The unsorted libraries originated from 2 million PBMCs that had been stored at -80 C. This clonotype was counted ten times or more. Its target is unknown. The chain is built from TRBV7-8 and TRBJ1-1, with 8 bases identical to TRBD1. The receptor comes from a woman aged 25 to 39 with multiple sclerosis. The sample taken for sequencing was PBMCs. CDR3 protein: CASSSSRGLNTEAFF. CDR3 in DNA: TGTGCCAGCAGCTCCTCCAGGGGGCTGAACACTGAAGCTTTCTTT.